The 21 T cell receptor beta chains listed next were all sequenced from one sample in a study of shared clonotypes between healthy human individuals. Clones were sequenced by immunoSEQ multiplex PCR, and TCRdb holds only the in-frame ones, with some missing. The data contain 2 million to 2.5 million clones, approximately 95% of them singletons. Sequencing was carried out using naive CD4+ T cells sorted from blood. Subset in this sample: CD45RA+ positively selected. The receptor source for this set is a man between 18 and 35 years old in good health.

V is TRBV9 and J is TRBJ1-1; D perhaps matches TRBD1 (6 bases). Trimming removed 2 bases at V and 4 bases at J, with 15 bases between. Germline V CDR1 and CDR2: SGDLS, YYNGEE. CDR3 length equals 15 residues. CDR3: CASSVNTGIGTEAFF. The CDR3 DNA reads TGTGCCAGCAGCGTTAACACAGGGATTGGCACTGAAGCTTTCTTT.

CDR3 residues: CASSLGNFGGSTDTQYF. In DNA form, the CDR3 reads TGTGCCAGCAGCTTAGGTAACTTTGGCGGGAGTACAGATACGCAGTATTTT. V and J are TRBV7-2 and TRBJ2-3; 7 nucleotides agree with TRBD2. Germline trimming cut 1 base from V and 3 bases from J; bases unmatched to any gene: 10. CDR1 and CDR2 from the germline V gene are SGHTA and FQGNSA. The CDR3 loop spans 17 amino acids.

This rearrangement joins TRBV7-9 to TRBJ1-4; maybe TRBD1 (6 bases). V was cut by 3 bases and J by 2 bases, with 7 bases left in between. CDR1 is SEHNR and CDR2 is FQNEAQ in the germline V gene (reference sequence). The CDR3 has 14 residues. In nucleotides, the CDR3 is TGTGCCAGCAGCTTTGACAGGACTAATGAAAAACTGTTTTTT. Amino acids: CASSFDRTNEKLFF.

CDR3 bases: TGTGCCAGCAGCTTAAGGACTAGCGCGGGAGATACGCAGTATTTT. Its translation is CASSLRTSAGDTQYF. The chain has TRBV7-8 and TRBJ2-3, with 9 nucleotides matching TRBD2. CDR3 length: 15 amino acids. From germline, CDR1 is SGHVS and CDR2 FQNEAQ. After removal of 2 bases from V and 5 bases from J, the junction contained 5 bases not matched to a gene.

The chain recombines TRBV11-2 with TRBJ2-1, with 9 bases that match TRBD2. Germline CDR1 SGHAT, CDR2 FQNNGV. This CDR3 has 14 amino acids. The J segment lost 6 bases and the V segment lost 6 bases, leaving 6 bases of the junction unmatched. CDR3 region: CASRSGRTFNEQFF. Written as DNA, the CDR3 is TGTGCCAGCAGAAGCGGGAGGACTTTCAATGAGCAGTTCTTC.

This sequence joins TRBV6-5 and TRBJ2-3, with TRBD2 matching over 7 bases. In germline, CDR1 is MNHEY, CDR2 SVGAGI. The V and J ends lost 10 bases and 0 bases, in that order; junction bases with no gene match: 4. The CDR3 spans 13 residues. CDR3 bases: TGTGCCACCAGGCGGGGGAGCACAGATACGCAGTATTTT. Residues: CATRRGSTDTQYF.

Of note for this clone: The identical CDR3 is also encoded by other nucleotide sequences in the sample. The rearrangement joins TRBV5-1 to TRBJ1-3, with no clear D. CDR3 size: 14 residues. Between the trimmed V and J ends, which lost 0 bases and 0 bases, there was a span of 4 bases. Per germline, CDR1 SGHRS and CDR2 YFSETQ. The CDR3 nucleotides are TGCGCCAGCAGCTTGGTAGCCTCTGGAAACACCATATATTTT. Translated, it gives CASSLVASGNTIYF.

A single count supports this clone. The chain joins TRBV5-8 to TRBJ2-1; D might be TRBD2 (5 bases). Germline CDR1 SGHTS, CDR2 YDEGEE. V was shortened by 4 bases and J by 0 bases, with 8 bases between the two germline ends. The CDR3 has 14 residues. The CDR3 coding sequence is TGTGCCAGCAGCCGAGGGAACTCCTACAATGAGCAGTTCTTC. It translates to CASSRGNSYNEQFF.

The chain is built from TRBV7-8 and TRBJ1-3; D is perhaps TRBD1 (6 bases). Germline CDR1 and CDR2: SGHVS and FQNEAQ. V dropped 2 bases and J dropped 2 bases, with 13 bases sitting between them. The CDR3 is 16 residues long. The CDR3, as DNA: TGTGCCAGCAGCTTAATAGGACAGAGGGCTGGAAACACCATATATTTT. Translated, it gives CASSLIGQRAGNTIYF.

The rearrangement uses TRBV5-1 and TRBJ2-5; 8 bases are shared with TRBD1. V lost 3 bases to trimming and J lost 1 base; unmatched junction nucleotides: 5. This CDR3 region has 15 residues. Germline V gene lookup returns CDR1 SGHRS and CDR2 YFSETQ. CDR3: CASSWAGTGQETQYF. The DNA of the CDR3 is TGCGCCAGCAGCTGGGCCGGGACAGGCCAAGAGACCCAGTACTTC. Complete variable domain (other parts from reference TRBV5-1 and TRBJ2-5): KAGVTQTPRYLIKTRGQQVTLSCSPISGHRSVSWYQQTPGQGLQFLFEYFSETQRNKGNFPGRFSGRQFSNSRSEMNVSTLELGDSALYLCASSWAGTGQETQYFGPGTRLLVL.

The chain carries TRBV11-3 and TRBJ2-1, with 9 nucleotides matching TRBD2. This CDR3 comprises 15 residues. Germline CDR1 reads SGHNT; CDR2 reads YENEEA. J gave up 5 bases and V 1 base, and 3 bases lay outside the gene matches. CDR3 residues: CASSLGASGNNEQFF. In DNA form, the CDR3 reads TGTGCCAGCAGCTTAGGGGCTAGCGGGAACAATGAGCAGTTCTTC.

In regard to this clone: One end of the junction is discordant with germline, which a read error may explain. This chain links TRBV7-7 with TRBJ2-1, with unresolved D. Germline V gives CDR1 SSHAT, CDR2 FNYEAQ (reference sequence). The length of the CDR3 is 14 residues. The CDR3 sequence: CASSESLIGNEQFF. The CDR3 DNA follows: TGTGCTAGCAGCGAAAGCCTTATCGGCAATGAGCAGTTCTTC.

The chain links TRBV4-1 to TRBJ2-4, with D hard to call. V lost 4 bases and J 5 bases, leaving 15 bases between the germline ends. In germline, CDR1 is MGHRA, CDR2 YSYEKL. This CDR3 has 15 residues. CDR3 DNA sequence: TGCGCCAGCAGCCTCGGCGGATACAGAGAAAACATTCAGTACTTC. It translates to CASSLGGYRENIQYF.

J is TRBJ1-1 and V is TRBV6-5; D not resolved. CDR3 length equals 10 residues. Germline-derived CDR1 and CDR2 are MNHEY and SVGAGI. With 10 bases removed from V and 7 bases from J, the gap between germline ends came to 10 bases. The CDR3 region is CATHRGEAFF. CDR3 coding DNA: TGTGCCACACATCGGGGTGAAGCTTTCTTT.

J is TRBJ2-3 and V is TRBV30, with D possibly being TRBD2 (5 bases). In germline, CDR1 is GTSNPN, CDR2 SVGIG (reference sequence). V gave up 4 bases and J gave up 2 bases, with 19 bases separating them. The CDR3 spans 16 residues. CDR3 in DNA: TGTGCCTGGACAGCGGCGGGTCTGTTTGTCACAGATACGCAGTATTTT. This encodes CAWTAAGLFVTDTQYF.

The V gene is TRBV5-1, the J gene TRBJ1-6; 10 nucleotides align to TRBD1. With 3 bases clipped from V and 7 bases from J, the junction kept 4 bases outside the gene matches. Germline V gene data show CDR1 as SGHRS and CDR2 as YFSETQ. This CDR3 is built from 15 residues. The CDR3 is CASSYPGQGNSPLHF. For the CDR3, the DNA is TGCGCCAGCAGCTACCCGGGACAGGGGAATTCACCCCTCCACTTT.

V and J are TRBV6-4 and TRBJ2-2; D is perhaps TRBD1 (7 bases). Germline loops: CDR1 MRHNA, CDR2 SNTAGT. V lost 6 bases, J lost 7 bases, and 12 bases lay in between. CDR3 size: 13 residues. The CDR3 nucleotides are TGTGCCAGCAGACGACAGGGAGGCGGGGAGCTGTTTTTT. This translates into CASRRQGGGELFF.

This clone has just one count. The chain links TRBV5-6 to TRBJ2-5; no clear D. Germline CDR1 is SGHDT and CDR2 is YYEEEE. The CDR3 totals 13 residues. Trimming shortened V by 5 bases and J by 5 bases, and 13 bases separated the two germline ends. The CDR3 bases are TGTGCCAGCAGTCTTCCCGGTCGGGAGACCCAGTACTTC. It specifies CASSLPGRETQYF.

The chain carries TRBV10-3 and TRBJ2-5; TRBD2 matches at 9 bases. The CDR3 loop spans 15 amino acids. V lost 0 bases and J lost 6; bases outside the gene matches: 5. CDR1 is ENHRY, CDR2 SYGVKD, per germline. The chain's CDR3 is CAISESAGGAKTQYF. DNA of the CDR3: TGTGCCATCAGTGAGTCGGCGGGGGGGGCAAAGACCCAGTACTTC.

The chain employs TRBV27 and TRBJ2-2, with D hard to call. Germline lookup yields CDR1 MNHEY and CDR2 SMNVEV (reference sequence). The V gene lost 3 bases and the J gene lost 4 bases, with 9 bases spanning the gap. The CDR3 is 14 residues long. CDR3 DNA sequence: TGTGCCAGCAGTTTTCTGGTGAGCACCGGGGAGCTGTTTTTT. Translating gives CASSFLVSTGELFF.

The chain recombines TRBV2 with TRBJ1-2, with D possibly TRBD1 on 6 matching bases. Germline V gene sequence: CDR1 SNHLY, CDR2 FYNNEI. Trimming took off 8 bases at V and 8 bases at J, with 12 bases between the two ends. The CDR3 is 11 residues long. The CDR3 DNA is TGTGCCAGCCGACAGGAGTCCGGCTACACCTTC. Translation: CASRQESGYTF.